What follows are 28 T cell receptor beta chains derived from one specimen sequenced in a study of beta chain features in type 1 diabetes. TCRB transcripts that were expressed got sequenced, as all of the isolated RNA had been reverse transcribed. Assay: immunoSEQ multiplex PCR; the TCRdb copy retains only in-frame clones and omits some. The table has under 950,000 clones, roughly a sixth seen once; the top ten hold 0.02% to 0.03%. The sequenced sample was naive CD4+ T cells from blood. The receptors derive from a woman aged 18-29 years in good health.

The chain employs TRBV2 and TRBJ2-7; 7 bases align to TRBD2. The CDR3 contains 15 residues. V was pared by 8 bases and J by 5 bases, with 15 bases of the junction left unmatched. Germline CDR1 SNHLY, CDR2 FYNNEI. CDR3 residues: CASQGPGLTLHEQYF. The CDR3 nucleotides read TGTGCCAGCCAGGGACCGGGACTAACTCTCCACGAGCAGTACTTC.

The chain couples TRBV7-9 to TRBJ2-1; D may be TRBD1 or TRBD2 (6 bases each). The CDR3 spans 17 residues. Germline V gives CDR1 SEHNR, CDR2 FQNEAQ (reference sequence). V was trimmed by 3 bases and J by 2 bases, leaving 17 bases between them. Here the CDR3 DNA reads TGTGCCAGCAGCTTCCCCGGCGACAGGAGGGCCTACAATGAGCAGTTCTTC. This translates into CASSFPGDRRAYNEQFF.

A few counts support this clone. CDR3 coding DNA: TGTGCCAGCAGCTTAACCCGGCTAGCGGGAGGCGGCGATGAGCAGTTCTTC. Translating it yields CASSLTRLAGGGDEQFF. The V and J genes are TRBV7-3 and TRBJ2-1; 11 nucleotides align to TRBD2. V lost 0 bases to trimming and J lost 8 bases; unmatched junction nucleotides: 9. This CDR3 comprises 17 residues. Germline CDR1 is SGHTA and CDR2 is FQGTGA.

V gene TRBV5-1 combines with J gene TRBJ2-7, with D perhaps TRBD1 or TRBD2 (6 bases each). This CDR3 is built from 14 residues. Trimming took 0 bases from V and 5 from J, leaving 12 bases between them. Germline lookup yields CDR1 SGHRS and CDR2 YFSETQ. The DNA for the CDR3 is TGCGCCAGCAGCTTGGTGGATGGGGGGCACGAGCAGTACTTC. Translation gives CASSLVDGGHEQYF.

The rearrangement joins TRBV18 to TRBJ2-5; 13 nucleotides agree with TRBD2. The germline V gene encodes CDR1 KGHSH and CDR2 LQKENI. The J segment lost 5 bases and the V segment lost 1 base, leaving 13 bases of the junction unmatched. The CDR3 has 19 amino acids. This chain's CDR3 is CASSPRTGLAGWLSETQYF. The CDR3 DNA reads as TGTGCCAGCTCACCACGAACGGGACTAGCGGGATGGCTCAGCGAGACCCAGTACTTC.

The CDR3 bases are TGTGCCAGCAGCCCAACTAGCGGAGCCTACGAGCAGTACTTC. Its translation: CASSPTSGAYEQYF. V usage is TRBV7-2 and J usage is TRBJ2-7, with 8 bases matching TRBD2. Germline values: CDR1 SGHTA, CDR2 FQGNSA. J lost 2 bases, V lost 5 bases, and 5 bases had no gene match. The CDR3 is 14 amino acids.

The chain joins TRBV9 to TRBJ2-3; D gene ambiguous. V was pared by 0 bases and J by 4 bases, with 6 bases between. Per the germline V gene, CDR1 is SGDLS and CDR2 is YYNGEE. The CDR3 has 13 residues. CDR3 residues: CASSVEPSDTQYF. The CDR3 coding sequence is TGTGCCAGCAGCGTAGAGCCTTCAGATACGCAGTATTTT.

There are a few counts of this clone. This chain connects TRBV19 to TRBJ2-2; 7 bases align to TRBD2. The CDR3 sequence is 15 residues long. V shed 3 bases and J 4 bases; nucleotides not matched to a gene: 5. The V gene's germline CDR1 is LNHDA and CDR2 SQIVND (reference sequence). This CDR3 reads CASSIFAGATGELFF. In DNA, the CDR3 is TGTGCCAGTAGTATCTTTGCGGGAGCCACCGGGGAGCTGTTTTTT.

This clone was seen more than once but under ten times. The chain combines TRBV7-3 with TRBJ2-3; D is ambiguous. Trimming removed 4 bases at V and 2 bases at J, with 7 bases between. Germline V CDR1 and CDR2: SGHTA, FQGTGA. The CDR3 loop spans 13 amino acids. The CDR3 region is CASSSLYTDTQYF. The CDR3 DNA reads as TGTGCCAGCAGCTCCCTCTACACAGATACGCAGTATTTT.

This clone occurred a few times. The chain uses TRBV7-6 and TRBJ1-4; D unclear. The CDR3 spans 13 residues. The germline V and J ends were trimmed by 4 bases and 3 bases, with 6 bases remaining between them. Germline CDR1 is SGHVS and CDR2 is FNYEAQ. The CDR3 coding sequence is TGTGCCAGCAGCTCCCGGGCTAATGAAAAACTGTTTTTT. This translates into CASSSRANEKLFF.

This clone was seen only a few times. The chain couples TRBV6-5 to TRBJ1-2; 10 bases fit TRBD1. The CDR3 contains 15 residues. Trimming cost V 0 bases and J 6 bases; bases outside gene matches: 4. Germline CDR1 is MNHEY and CDR2 is SVGAGI. CDR3 in DNA: TGTGCCAGCAGTTACTCGGGGACAGGGGAGGATGGCTACACCTTC. Translating gives CASSYSGTGEDGYTF.

The genes are TRBV11-1 and TRBJ2-3, with a weak D call TRBD1 (6 bases). Per germline, CDR1 SGHAT and CDR2 FQDESV (reference sequence). The length of the CDR3 is 18 residues. The V and J ends lost 4 bases and 4 bases respectively, with 24 bases between them. This chain's CDR3 is CASSSSTTGLSESDTQYF. For the CDR3, the DNA is TGTGCCAGCAGCTCGAGTACTACAGGGCTTAGTGAATCAGATACGCAGTATTTT.

The rearrangement joins TRBV7-9 to TRBJ2-1, with D possibly TRBD2 on 7 matching bases. Trimming took 5 bases from V and 6 from J, leaving 14 bases between them. CDR3 length: 14 amino acids. The germline V gene has CDR1 SEHNR and CDR2 FQNEAQ (reference sequence). The CDR3 nucleotides are TGTGCCAGCAGCCGCTCCGCGGGGGCCAATGAGCAGTTCTTC. Translation: CASSRSAGANEQFF.

The chain links TRBV11-2 to TRBJ2-1, with TRBD2 matching 14 bases. The CDR3 has 16 residues. From germline, CDR1 is SGHAT and CDR2 FQNNGV. After removal of 5 bases from V and 8 bases from J, the junction contained 8 bases not matched to a gene. The CDR3 DNA is TGTGCCAGCAGCCCCGGGACTAGCGGGAGAGTCGATGAGCAGTTCTTC. Amino acids: CASSPGTSGRVDEQFF.

The V gene is TRBV28, the J gene TRBJ1-5; D not resolved. The length of the CDR3 is 15 residues. V lost 3 bases to trimming and J lost 3 bases, with 12 bases between them. Germline V gene data show CDR1 as MDHEN and CDR2 as SYDVKM. The DNA of the CDR3 is TGTGCCAGCAGTTTTCCACGGTTGTACAATCAGCCCCAGCATTTT. Protein sequence: CASSFPRLYNQPQHF.

The V gene is TRBV6-6, the J gene TRBJ2-1, with D uncertain. The CDR3 loop spans 11 amino acids. Trimming left V 5 bases short and J 4 bases short, with 3 bases between. Germline CDR1 MNHNY, CDR2 SVGAGI (reference sequence). DNA for the CDR3: TGTGCCAGCAGTCGATACAATGAGCAGTTCTTC. It translates to CASSRYNEQFF.

This clone was counted a few times. This specimen includes other DNA sequences encoding the same CDR3. V usage is TRBV18 and J usage is TRBJ1-5, with 11 bases fitting TRBD1. Germline CDR1 is KGHSH and CDR2 is LQKENI. The V and J ends lost 3 bases and 5 bases, in that order; junction bases with no gene match: 3. The CDR3 runs to 15 residues. In nucleotides, the CDR3 is TGTGCCAGCTCACCCGGGACAGGGGGGGATCAGCCCCAGCATTTT. Translated, it gives CASSPGTGGDQPQHF.

The gene calls are TRBV4-2 and TRBJ2-3, with D unresolved. Germline values: CDR1 LGHNA, CDR2 YNFKEQ. The V and J ends lost 3 bases and 1 base respectively, with 14 bases between them. This CDR3 has 16 amino acids. The DNA of the CDR3 is TGTGCCAGCAGCCAGGGAAGGCGGAGACGCACAGATACGCAGTATTTT. The encoded protein is CASSQGRRRRTDTQYF.

V and J are TRBV19 and TRBJ1-2, with 9 bases matching TRBD1. V gave up 5 bases and J gave up 8 bases; unmatched junction bases: 9. CDR3 length equals 14 residues. Germline V gene sequence: CDR1 LNHDA, CDR2 SQIVND (reference sequence). DNA for the CDR3: TGTGCCAGTAGTCTCCGGGGGACAGGGTACGGCTACACCTTC. Translating it yields CASSLRGTGYGYTF.

This clone appeared a few times. CDR3 residues: CASSLISSYEQYF. The CDR3 nucleotides are TGTGCCAGCAGCCTCATTAGTTCCTACGAGCAGTACTTC. V is TRBV11-1 and J is TRBJ2-7; no reliable D call. CDR3 length: 13 residues. V dropped 5 bases and J dropped 1 base, with 9 bases sitting between them. CDR1 and CDR2 from the germline V gene are SGHAT and FQDESV (reference sequence).

The chain's CDR3 is CASSVVDTPVNEQFF. DNA of the CDR3: TGTGCCAGCAGCGTAGTCGACACGCCGGTCAATGAGCAGTTCTTC. The chain links TRBV9 to TRBJ2-1; no clear D gene. Looked up from germline, CDR1 is SGDLS and CDR2 is YYNGEE. The CDR3 covers 15 residues. The V and J ends lost 0 bases and 6 bases respectively, with 13 bases between them.

This clone has more than one count but fewer than ten. V and J are TRBV7-8 and TRBJ1-1; weak D call: TRBD1 (5 bases). Trimming removed 2 bases from V and 7 bases from J, with 11 bases in between. Germline CDR1 reads SGHVS; CDR2 reads FQNEAQ. This CDR3 has 13 amino acids. This CDR3 reads CASSLSWDREAFF. CDR3 DNA: TGTGCCAGCAGCTTAAGTTGGGACCGTGAAGCTTTCTTT.

The chain uses TRBV9 and TRBJ2-7; 9 bases match TRBD2. This CDR3 contains 14 residues. CDR1 SGDLS and CDR2 YYNGEE come from the germline V gene. V lost 2 bases, J lost 2 bases, and 2 bases stayed unmatched. The CDR3, as DNA: TGTGCCAGCAGCGTGCGGGAGGGAGCCTACGAGCAGTACTTC. Protein product: CASSVREGAYEQYF.

The chain couples TRBV5-6 to TRBJ2-1, with 11 bases fitting TRBD2. Germline trimming cut 4 bases from V and 4 bases from J; bases unmatched to any gene: 13. CDR3 length: 18 residues. Germline CDR1 reads SGHDT; CDR2 reads YYEEEE. The CDR3: CASSNRLAGWTYYNEQFF. In DNA form, the CDR3 reads TGTGCCAGCAGCAACCGACTAGCGGGATGGACTTATTACAATGAGCAGTTCTTC.

The chain is built from TRBV6-5 and TRBJ1-3, with D hard to call. CDR1 MNHEY and CDR2 SVGAGI come from the germline V gene. Trimming removed 6 bases at V and 0 bases at J, with 12 bases between. This CDR3 has 15 amino acids. CDR3 amino acids: CASSPTPDSGNTIYF. As DNA, the CDR3 is TGTGCCAGCAGCCCTACTCCAGACTCTGGAAACACCATATATTTT.

The chain carries TRBV15 and TRBJ2-5, with a weak D call TRBD2 (5 bases). The CDR3 totals 14 residues. Germline assignment: CDR1 LNHNV and CDR2 YYDKDF (reference sequence). Deletions cut 0 bases from V and 5 bases from J, with 10 bases between. The CDR3 protein is CATSRDRLAETQYF. CDR3 DNA sequence: TGTGCCACCAGCAGAGATCGTCTAGCTGAGACCCAGTACTTC.

This chain joins TRBV18 and TRBJ2-5, with 7 nucleotides matching TRBD1. The CDR3 totals 15 residues. Per the germline V gene, CDR1 is KGHSH and CDR2 is LQKENI. J lost 2 bases, V lost 7 bases, and 10 bases had no gene match. The CDR3 spells CASFSRQGQQETQYF. In DNA, the CDR3 is TGTGCCAGCTTTAGCAGACAGGGACAACAAGAGACCCAGTACTTC.

The chain is built from TRBV9 and TRBJ2-1; D remains ambiguous. The CDR3 consists of 15 residues. In germline, CDR1 is SGDLS, CDR2 YYNGEE. V was cut by 1 base and J by 6 bases, with 14 bases left in between. The CDR3 loop is CASSVMGFGANEQFF. Here the CDR3 DNA reads TGTGCCAGCAGCGTAATGGGATTTGGTGCCAATGAGCAGTTCTTC.